The 26 T cell receptor beta chains reported below all come from one sample, sequenced in a study of regulatory T cells in long-lasting Graves disease. This sample's time point: newly diagnosed GD, antithyroid drugs for less than 3 months. There was RNA extracted from PBMCs, and the TCR library was made from it. Building of the TCR beta libraries involved iRepertoire HTBI primers and Arm-PCR of CDR3 regions. TCRdb fed the multiplex PCR reads into MiXCR, producing one record per CDR3 protein. The data show 300,000 to 400,000 distinct CDR3 sequences, roughly a sixth seen once. This same sample was also part of a study on T cells in Graves' hyperthyroidism and ophthalmopathy.

Sample: peripheral blood mononuclear cells (PBMCs), taken at new diagnosis, from a patient treated with antithyroid drugs. The receptors stem from a man aged 40-50 years with Graves disease.

This clonotype was counted many times. This sequence joins TRBV28 and TRBJ1-5, with 7 nucleotides matching TRBD1. Germline CDR1 reads MDHEN; CDR2 reads SYDVKM. The CDR3 consists of 14 residues. V dropped 8 bases and J dropped 0; count of bases not matched to a gene: 4. CDR3 DNA: TGTGCCAGCCAGGACAGGTTTAGCAATCAGCCCCAGCATTTT. As protein: CASQDRFSNQPQHF. The full variable domain, in which reference TRBV28 and TRBJ1-5 provide the parts outside the CDR3, is DVKVTQSSRYLVKRTGEKVFLECVQDMDHENMFWYRQDPGLGLRLIYFSYDVKMKEKGDIPEGYSVSREKKERFSLILESASTNQTSMYLCASQDRFSNQPQHFGDGTRLSIL.

This clonotype appeared a few times. V usage is TRBV30 and J usage is TRBJ2-7; D not certain. Germline V gene sequence: CDR1 GTSNPN, CDR2 SVGIG (reference sequence). The CDR3 has 16 residues. V was clipped by 1 base and J by 0 bases, with 16 bases between them. CDR3 in amino acids: CAWSDPITRVSYEQYF. The CDR3 region has the DNA TGTGCCTGGAGTGACCCAATTACTCGCGTCTCCTACGAGCAGTACTTC.

This clonotype was counted only a few times. V usage is TRBV7-9 and J usage is TRBJ1-4; maybe TRBD1 (6 bases). In germline, CDR1 is SEHNR, CDR2 FQNEAQ (reference sequence). V dropped 6 bases and J dropped 3 bases, with 14 bases sitting between them. This CDR3 has 15 amino acids. The CDR3 DNA follows: TGTGCCAGCAGTGAAACAGGGACGCCTAATGAAAAACTGTTTTTT. It translates to CASSETGTPNEKLFF.

This clonotype has more than one count but fewer than ten. The chain has TRBV28 and TRBJ2-7; tentative D call: TRBD1 (5 bases). CDR1 and CDR2 (germline): MDHEN, SYDVKM. This CDR3 contains 13 residues. Trimming shortened V by 10 bases and J by 4 bases, and 17 bases separated the two germline ends. CDR3 coding DNA: TGTGCCACCAAAAGGACAAACAGTTACGAGCAGTACTTC. As protein: CATKRTNSYEQYF.

Note on this clonotype: This may stem from a read error, because a much larger clone lies one nucleotide away. This chain joins TRBV6-1 and TRBJ2-7; 10 positions match TRBD1. The germline gives CDR1 MNHNS, CDR2 SASEGT. There are 14 residues in the CDR3. With 3 bases clipped from V and 4 bases from J, the junction kept 3 bases outside the gene matches. CDR3 bases: TGTGCCAGCAGTGAGGGGACAGGGGCTTACGAGCAGTACTTC. Amino acid sequence: CASSEGTGAYEQYF.

This clonotype has more than one count but fewer than ten. The V call is TRBV27, the J call TRBJ2-5, with D perhaps TRBD2 (6 bases). This CDR3 region has 13 residues. Germline values: CDR1 MNHEY, CDR2 SMNVEV (reference sequence). Trimming removed 0 bases from V and 13 bases from J, with 15 bases in between. The CDR3 is CASSLSEMRDLYF. In DNA, the CDR3 is TGTGCCAGCAGTTTATCCGAGATGCGGGATTTGTACTTC.

This clonotype was counted a few times. The chain joins TRBV29-1 to TRBJ2-7; D remains unclear. The CDR3 sequence is 13 residues long. From germline, CDR1 is SQVTM and CDR2 ANQGSEA. V was pared by 2 bases and J by 3 bases, with 11 bases between. CDR3 amino acids: CSVENGRSYEQYF. The CDR3 nucleotides read TGCAGCGTTGAAAACGGACGGAGCTACGAGCAGTACTTC.

This clonotype was counted at least ten times. The gene calls are TRBV27 and TRBJ2-1, with 8 positions matching TRBD2. Germline loops: CDR1 MNHEY, CDR2 SMNVEV (reference sequence). This CDR3 spans 13 amino acids. V lost 2 bases to trimming and J lost 9 bases; unmatched junction nucleotides: 3. CDR3 sequence (DNA): TGTGCCAGCAGTTTACTCGCGGGGGGTGAGCAGTTCTTC. The encoded protein is CASSLLAGGEQFF.

J is TRBJ1-2 and V is TRBV3-1; 8 positions agree with TRBD1. Looked up from germline, CDR1 is LGHDT and CDR2 is YNNKEL (reference sequence). The CDR3 loop spans 15 amino acids. J was trimmed by 7 bases and V by 1 base; bases with no gene match: 8. The CDR3 nucleotides read TGTGCCAGCAGCCAAGGGACAGGGAGAGAGGGTGGCTACACCTTC. Encoded protein: CASSQGTGREGGYTF.

The sample holds a few counts of this clonotype. This chain links TRBV7-3 with TRBJ2-7, with D perhaps being TRBD1 or TRBD2 (6 bases each). Germline CDR1 is SGHTA and CDR2 is FQGTGA. With 5 bases removed from V and 5 bases from J, the gap between germline ends came to 16 bases. The CDR3 has 14 amino acids. CDR3 nucleotides: TGTGCCAGCAGCCCGGGGGCCTCCCGGGACGAGCAGTACTTC. This gives the protein CASSPGASRDEQYF.

Ten or more counts support this clonotype. CDR3 nucleotide sequence: TGTGCCAGCAGCCCAACTAGCGGGGGGGCTGATGAGCAGTTCTTC. Encoded protein: CASSPTSGGADEQFF. This chain uses TRBV18 with TRBJ2-1, with 13 bases fitting TRBD2. The CDR3 runs 15 residues. The V and J ends lost 8 bases and 8 bases, in that order; junction bases with no gene match: 9. The germline V gene encodes CDR1 KGHSH and CDR2 LQKENI.

This clonotype was seen at least ten times. The chain carries TRBV18 and TRBJ1-1; D not certain. Germline V gives CDR1 KGHSH, CDR2 LQKENI. The CDR3 spans 12 residues. Trimming shortened V by 2 bases and J by 5 bases, and 6 bases separated the two germline ends. In nucleotides, the CDR3 is TGTGCCAGCTCACCAGGGGTTACTGAAGCTTTCTTT. Translation: CASSPGVTEAFF. The complete variable domain, with remaining parts taken from reference TRBV18 and TRBJ1-1, reads NAGVMQNPRHLVRRRGQEARLRCSPMKGHSHVYWYRQLPEEGLKFMVYLQKENIIDESGMPKERFSAEFPKEGPSILRIQQVVRGDSAAYFCASSPGVTEAFFGQGTRLTVV.

This clonotype was counted at least ten times. The chain couples TRBV20-1 to TRBJ2-1, with TRBD2 matching over 15 bases. This CDR3 is 15 amino acids long. The J segment lost 9 bases and the V segment lost 4 bases, leaving 7 bases of the junction unmatched. CDR1 is DFQATT, CDR2 SNEGSKA, per germline (reference sequence). CDR3 bases: TGCAGTGCTATGATGGGACTAGCGGGGGGCCTTGAGCAGTTCTTC. Translating it yields CSAMMGLAGGLEQFF.

Of note for this clonotype: A clone one base away is much larger, so this may be a read error. This rearrangement joins TRBV4-3 to TRBJ2-2, with a weak D call TRBD2 (6 bases). The CDR3 is 15 amino acids. CDR1 and CDR2 from the germline V gene are LGHNA and YSLEER. In DNA form, the CDR3 reads TGCGCCAGCAGTGAATGGGCGACATACACCGGGGGGCTGTTTTTT. Its protein product is CASSEWATYTGGLFF.

The rearrangement uses TRBV2 and TRBJ1-2, with TRBD1 as a possible D gene (6 bases). The CDR3 is made up of 17 amino acids. The germline V and J ends were trimmed by 7 bases and 0 bases, with 21 bases remaining between them. Germline loops: CDR1 SNHLY, CDR2 FYNNEI. CDR3 nucleotides: TGTGCCAGCAAAGCAGGACAGAGCCTACAAGCTAACTATGGCTACACCTTC. It specifies CASKAGQSLQANYGYTF.

This clonotype was counted many times. The chain uses TRBV2 and TRBJ1-1; D is perhaps TRBD1 (6 bases). The CDR3 loop spans 13 amino acids. V was shortened by 8 bases and J by 0 bases, with 10 bases between the two germline ends. Germline V gene lookup returns CDR1 SNHLY and CDR2 FYNNEI. This chain's CDR3 is CASLQGLNTEAFF. Written as DNA, the CDR3 is TGTGCCAGCCTACAGGGACTGAACACTGAAGCTTTCTTT.

This clonotype has at least ten counts. The chain uses TRBV12-3 or TRBV12-4 and TRBJ2-2, with a tentative D call TRBD1 (5 bases). The V and J ends lost 3 bases and 2 bases respectively, with 7 bases between them. CDR3 size: 14 residues. The CDR3 sequence: CASSFRGNTGELFF. The CDR3 region has the DNA TGTGCCAGCAGTTTTAGGGGCAACACCGGGGAGCTGTTTTTT.

This clonotype was seen at least ten times. The chain is built from TRBV6-1 and TRBJ1-5; D possibly corresponds to TRBD1 (6 bases). The CDR3 has 13 amino acids. V lost 7 bases and J lost 6, with 13 bases in between. Germline V lookup: CDR1 MNHNS, CDR2 SASEGT. The CDR3 loop is CASMITGFQPQHF. CDR3 DNA: TGTGCCAGCATGATTACAGGGTTTCAGCCCCAGCATTTT.

This clonotype was detected many times. The gene calls are TRBV20-1 and TRBJ2-2; 9 positions agree with TRBD1. Germline-derived CDR1 and CDR2 are DFQATT and SNEGSKA (reference sequence). Trimming at V came to 3 bases and at J to 5 bases, leaving 4 bases not matched to a gene. CDR3 length: 14 residues. The DNA of the CDR3 is TGCAGTGCTAGGGGACAGGGCGTGACCGGGGAGCTGTTTTTT. It translates to CSARGQGVTGELFF.

The chain links TRBV7-3 to TRBJ2-7, with D tentatively TRBD2 (7 bases). The CDR3 is 15 amino acids. V lost 0 bases, J lost 5 bases, and 14 bases lay in between. Per the germline V gene, CDR1 is SGHTA and CDR2 is FQGTGA. The CDR3 reads CASSLTSAGAHEQYF. CDR3 in DNA: TGTGCCAGCAGCTTAACGTCCGCGGGGGCCCACGAGCAGTACTTC.

This clonotype has just one count. A read error may explain this, as a much larger clone is one base away. The V call is TRBV10-3, the J call TRBJ2-1; D possibly uses TRBD1 or TRBD2 (6 bases each). V was cut by 6 bases and J by 0 bases, with 12 bases left in between. The CDR3 totals 15 residues. Germline lookup yields CDR1 ENHRY and CDR2 SYGVKD. The CDR3, as DNA: TGTGCCATCAGGGGGGGCTTAAGCTCCTACAATGAGCAGTTCTTC. This gives the protein CAIRGGLSSYNEQFF.

The sample holds a few counts of this clonotype. A much larger clonotype is one base distant, so this may be a read error. As the CDR3 is not closed by the conserved phenylalanine or tryptophan, this likely results from a read error. The chain links TRBV12-3 or TRBV12-4 to TRBJ2-7; 10 nucleotides align to TRBD1. This CDR3 spans 14 amino acids. The trim removed 6 bases at V and 3 bases at J, leaving 5 bases unmatched. In DNA, the CDR3 is TGTGCCAGCAGCCGCCGGGACAGGGGCTACGAGCAGTACTCC. Translated, it gives CASSRRDRGYEQYS.

Remarks on this clonotype: A read error may be the cause here, since a much bigger clone is one base away. The V and J genes are TRBV18 and TRBJ1-5; D unclear. The germline CDR1 and CDR2 sequences are KGHSH and LQKENI. The CDR3 is 14 amino acids. For the CDR3, the DNA is TGTGCCAGCTCGGCCCTGGATAGCAGTCAGCCCCAGCATTTT. Amino acid sequence: CASSALDSSQPQHF.

The chain employs TRBV2 and TRBJ2-1; D gene unclear. Germline-derived CDR1 and CDR2 are SNHLY and FYNNEI. V lost 6 bases, J lost 8 bases, and 14 bases lay in between. The CDR3 loop spans 13 amino acids. CDR3 loop: CASREQSIDEQFF. CDR3 in DNA: TGTGCCAGCAGAGAACAGTCTATAGATGAGCAGTTCTTC.

A note on this clonotype: A much larger clone is a single base away; this may be a read error. CDR3 DNA sequence: TGTGCCAGGGGGCGCCACAATGAGCAGTTCTTC. Amino acid sequence: CARGRHNEQFF. The gene calls are TRBV28 and TRBJ2-1; D is perhaps TRBD1 (5 bases). The V gene's germline CDR1 is MDHEN and CDR2 SYDVKM. The CDR3 loop spans 11 amino acids. Trimming cost V 9 bases and J 5 bases, with 8 bases left between them. Together with reference TRBV28 and TRBJ2-1, the CDR3 gives the full variable domain: DVKVTQSSRYLVKRTGEKVFLECVQDMDHENMFWYRQDPGLGLRLIYFSYDVKMKEKGDIPEGYSVSREKKERFSLILESASTNQTSMYLCARGRHNEQFFGPGTRLTVL.

This clonotype was found many times. The rearrangement links TRBV3-1 to TRBJ2-7; D is undetermined. Germline CDR1 reads LGHDT; CDR2 reads YNNKEL (reference sequence). The CDR3 spans 14 residues. V was shortened by 4 bases and J by 5 bases, with 15 bases between the two germline ends. The CDR3 loop is CASSPPGWRDEQYF. For the CDR3, the DNA is TGTGCCAGCAGCCCACCGGGCTGGCGTGACGAGCAGTACTTC.